This TCR beta chain came from a study of cytomegalovirus exposure and HLA in healthy donors. Measured with immunoSEQ multiplex PCR; TCRdb has only the in-frame clones, and not every one. Of about 270,000 clones listed, approximately 86% are singletons. Details on this clone: Antigen unknown.

V was trimmed by 3 bases and J by 0 bases, leaving 12 bases between them. The germline gives CDR1 SGDLS, CDR2 YYNGEE. The CDR3 length is 16 residues. Notes on the study in general: Altogether, 150 to 200 TCR beta chains were recorded as cytomegalovirus-associated. Reported performance of the classifier showed diagnosis of cytomegalovirus status with high specificity and sensitivity.

The donors were members of the validation cohort, which comprised about 120 subjects and was separate from the first cohort of roughly 700 subjects. The receptor's source is a woman aged 18-29 years in good health and CMV-seronegative. The source material was PBMCs. This rearrangement joins TRBV9 to TRBJ2-2; tentative D call: TRBD1 (6 bases). The CDR3 is CASSADRLANTGELFF. CDR3 in DNA: TGTGCCAGCAGCGCGGACAGACTTGCGAACACCGGGGAGCTGTTTTTT.